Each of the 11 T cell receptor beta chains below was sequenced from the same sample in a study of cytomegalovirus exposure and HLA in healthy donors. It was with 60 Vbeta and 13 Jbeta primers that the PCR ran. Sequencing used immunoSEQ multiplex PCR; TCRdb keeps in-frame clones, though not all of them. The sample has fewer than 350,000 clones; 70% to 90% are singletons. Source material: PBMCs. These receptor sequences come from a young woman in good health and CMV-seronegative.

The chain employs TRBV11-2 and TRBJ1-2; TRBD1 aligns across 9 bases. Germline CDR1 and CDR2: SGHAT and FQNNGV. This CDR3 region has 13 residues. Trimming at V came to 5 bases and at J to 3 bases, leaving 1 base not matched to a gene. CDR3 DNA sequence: TGTGCCAGCAGCCGACAGGGGGACTATGGCTACACCTTC. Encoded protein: CASSRQGDYGYTF. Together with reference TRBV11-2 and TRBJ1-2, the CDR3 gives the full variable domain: EAGVAQSPRYKIIEKRQSVAFWCNPISGHATLYWYQQILGQGPKLLIQFQNNGVVDDSQLPKDRFSAERLKGVDSTLKIQPAKLEDSAVYLCASSRQGDYGYTFGSGTRLTVV.

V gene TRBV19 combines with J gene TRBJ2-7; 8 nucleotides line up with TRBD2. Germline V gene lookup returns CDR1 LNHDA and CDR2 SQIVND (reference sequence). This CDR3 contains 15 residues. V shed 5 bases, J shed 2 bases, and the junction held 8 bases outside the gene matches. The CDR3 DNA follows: TGTGCCAGTAGTGCCAGCGGGGGCTACACCTACGAGCAGTACTTC. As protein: CASSASGGYTYEQYF.

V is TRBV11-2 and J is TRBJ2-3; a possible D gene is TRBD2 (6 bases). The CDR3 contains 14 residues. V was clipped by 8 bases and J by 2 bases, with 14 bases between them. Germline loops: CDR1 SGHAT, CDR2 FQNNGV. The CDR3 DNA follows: TGTGCCAGCGGTATCGGGGACTTCACAGATACGCAGTATTTT. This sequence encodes CASGIGDFTDTQYF.

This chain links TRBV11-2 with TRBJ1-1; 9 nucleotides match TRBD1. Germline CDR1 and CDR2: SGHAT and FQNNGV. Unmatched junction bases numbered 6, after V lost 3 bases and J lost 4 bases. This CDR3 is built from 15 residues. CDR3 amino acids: CASSFGTGIGTEAFF. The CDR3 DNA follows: TGTGCCAGCAGCTTCGGGACAGGGATTGGCACTGAAGCTTTCTTT.

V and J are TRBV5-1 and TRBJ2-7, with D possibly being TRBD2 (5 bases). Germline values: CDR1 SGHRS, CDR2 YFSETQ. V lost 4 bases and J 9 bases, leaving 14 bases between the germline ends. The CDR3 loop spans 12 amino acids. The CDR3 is CASSPDSSAQYF. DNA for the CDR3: TGCGCCAGCAGCCCGGACTCATCCGCGCAGTACTTC.

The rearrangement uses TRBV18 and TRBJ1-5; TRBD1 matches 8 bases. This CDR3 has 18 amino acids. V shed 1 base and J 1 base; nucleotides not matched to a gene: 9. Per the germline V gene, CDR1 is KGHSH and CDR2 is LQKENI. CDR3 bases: TGTGCCAGCTCACCACAGCAGGGGGCTTATTACAGCAATCAGCCCCAGCATTTT. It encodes CASSPQQGAYYSNQPQHF.

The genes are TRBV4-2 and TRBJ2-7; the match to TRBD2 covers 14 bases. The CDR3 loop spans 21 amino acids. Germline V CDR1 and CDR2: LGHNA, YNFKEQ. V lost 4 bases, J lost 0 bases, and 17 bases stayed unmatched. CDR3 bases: TGTGCCAGCAGCCTTCTGGGCGGACTAGCGGGGGGACAAGGTCCCTCCTACGAGCAGTACTTC. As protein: CASSLLGGLAGGQGPSYEQYF.

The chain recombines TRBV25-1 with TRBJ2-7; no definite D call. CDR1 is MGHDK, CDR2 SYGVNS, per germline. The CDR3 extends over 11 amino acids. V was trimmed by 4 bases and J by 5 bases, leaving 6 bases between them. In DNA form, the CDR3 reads TGTGCCAGCAGTGCTAGGCACGAGCAGTACTTC. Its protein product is CASSARHEQYF.

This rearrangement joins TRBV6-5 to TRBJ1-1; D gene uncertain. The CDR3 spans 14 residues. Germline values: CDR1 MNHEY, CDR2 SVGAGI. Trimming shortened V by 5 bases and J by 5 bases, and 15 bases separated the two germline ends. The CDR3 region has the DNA TGTGCCAGCAGTCGGGAGATTCAGGTGACTGAAGCTTTCTTT. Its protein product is CASSREIQVTEAFF.

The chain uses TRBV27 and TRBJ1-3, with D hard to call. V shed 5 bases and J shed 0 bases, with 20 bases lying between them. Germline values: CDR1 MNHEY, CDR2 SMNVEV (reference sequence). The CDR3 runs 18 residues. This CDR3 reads CASSTGFAPGSSGNTIYF. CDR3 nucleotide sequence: TGTGCCAGCAGTACCGGGTTTGCGCCGGGAAGCTCTGGAAACACCATATATTTT.

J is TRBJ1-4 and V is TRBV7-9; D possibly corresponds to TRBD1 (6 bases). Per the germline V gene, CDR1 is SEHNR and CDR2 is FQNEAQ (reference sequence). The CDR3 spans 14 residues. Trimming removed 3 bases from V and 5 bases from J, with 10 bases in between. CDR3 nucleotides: TGTGCCAGCAGCTTTACACAGGGAAATGAAAAACTGTTTTTT. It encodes CASSFTQGNEKLFF.